This record covers a single T cell receptor (beta chain). The specificity of this receptor is unknown. The record has no base qualities; no much larger clone is one base away. This entry comes from a study of identical twins (TCRdb year 2016). Looking at the study overall: The study deep-sequenced TCR alpha and beta repertoires from monozygotic twins, unrelated adults of various ages and cord blood to test whether fetal clonotypes persist. To rule out contamination, replicate twin experiments were performed at different times with different library preparation protocols.

What the authors observed across the whole study: Because the same donors could not be followed over many years, the conclusions depended on cross-sectional statistical analysis. Zero-insertion analyses could be partly confounded by invariant T cells such as MAIT and iNKT, though diverse VJ usage argued against such confounding for most clonotypes. Abundant cord blood beta clonotypes had fewer insertions, young adult naive repertoires showed a similar but weaker trend, and memory repertoires showed no such trend. Out-of-frame TCR alpha sequences shared between twins showed an excess of low generation-probability sequences compared with coincidental sharing between unrelated individuals. Excess twin sharing in beta out-of-frame sequences was weaker because fewer shared sequences lowered the signal-to-noise ratio. In monozygotic twins, out-of-frame TCR alpha sharing was systematically underestimated by recombination models, although the models agreed with sharing between unrelated individuals.

The receptor library was made with 5' RACE. The instrument was an Illumina HiSeq 2000. Template switching introduced a universal primer binding site; the final cDNA contained a unique molecular identifier, enabling accurate counting of TCR cDNA molecules. Specific primers in the conserved constant-segment region were used to synthesize first-strand cDNA for TCR alpha and beta chains. To control for contamination, every cDNA library carried two barcodes: a SMART-Mk sample barcode plus Illumina barcodes. TruSeq adapter sequences, together with Illumina sample barcodes, were added in two successive PCR steps. The TCR alpha and beta cDNA libraries were sequenced on the Illumina HiSeq platform using custom primers. In the authors' own workflow: MiGEC was used to process raw reads and extract unique molecular identifiers, and MiXCR was used to find CDR3 positions. Recombination models were inferred per individual with the repgenHMM and IGoR tools using an EM algorithm. Shared clonotype analysis was performed with the tcR package in R, normalizing sharing by the product of cloneset sizes. Out-of-frame nonproductive sequences were analyzed to study raw recombination free of thymic and clonal selection effects. Using fastp trimming at Q25 and MiXCR clonotype assembly, TCRdb reanalyzed the public sequencing data and kept in-frame beta chains. Under each unique CDR3 protein, matching rows form one entry showing the most common genes and DNA. It is TCRdb's table, rather than the study itself, that gives the V and J calls and clone size. For this sample the table gives nearly 900,000 distinct CDR3 sequences, of which roughly an eighth were detected only once. Roughly 1.6% of the sample lies in the top ten.

Its CDR3 holds 13 amino acids, cysteine through phenylalanine. Only the CDR3 region is kept as DNA, spanning 39 bases read in frame from base 1. CDR1 SQVTM and CDR2 ANQGSEA were looked up in the germline V gene. V sheds 2 bases and J sheds 7 bases, leaving 14 bases between their ends. Only healthy Caucasian donors were included. The twin cohort comprised three pairs of female monozygotic twins, all aged about 18 to 29 years. The RNA used for TCR libraries was isolated from peripheral blood mononuclear cells. Separately, the same data were catalogued under a study of yellow fever vaccine responses in identical twins. The second paper further reports: The T cell response to vaccination in identical twins was reported by the authors to appear partly convergent and partly personalized. The study precisely tracked vaccine-responding T cell clones in identical twins.

This receptor chain uses TRBV29-1 and TRBJ2-5; D gene: possibly TRBD2, on 5 matching bases. The sample taken for sequencing was PBMCs. This sequence was found in a young woman in good health. CDR3 protein: CSVELGGPGTQYF. The DNA is as follows: TGCAGCGTTGAACTCGGCGGGCCGGGGACCCAGTACTTC. The full variable domain, completed from the reference TRBV29-1 and TRBJ2-5 proteins outside the CDR3, reads SAVISQKPSRDICQRGTSLTIQCQVDSQVTMMFWYRQQPGQSLTLIATANQGSEATYESGFVIDKFPISRPNLTFSTLTVSNMSPEDSSIYLCSVELGGPGTQYFGPGTRLLVL.